This TCR beta chain originates from a study of OX40 agonist ivuxolimab in advanced cancers. Study-level points and caveats: Average numbers of expanded clones were greater in CD8+ T cells than in CD4+.

Sequencing was performed with immunoSEQ multiplex PCR; in TCRdb, only in-frame clones are kept and a portion is missing. The sample includes tens of thousands of clones, roughly 84% seen only once; the top ten take 9% to 10%. CDR3 length: 15 residues. Germline V gene sequence: CDR1 MNHNS, CDR2 SASEGT. Germline trimming cut 6 bases from V and 5 bases from J; bases unmatched to any gene: 7. As for this clone: Its antigen is not known.

The rearrangement links TRBV6-1 to TRBJ1-6; 7 nucleotides match TRBD1. The sample in question was CD4+ or CD8+ T cells sorted from blood, obtained in a trial of the OX40 agonist ivuxolimab. The origin of this receptor is an adult with an advanced solid tumor such as melanoma, head and neck, liver or kidney cancer. CDR3 DNA: TGTGCCAGCAGCTATTACGGACAGGATAATTCACCCCTCCACTTT. Encoded protein: CASSYYGQDNSPLHF.